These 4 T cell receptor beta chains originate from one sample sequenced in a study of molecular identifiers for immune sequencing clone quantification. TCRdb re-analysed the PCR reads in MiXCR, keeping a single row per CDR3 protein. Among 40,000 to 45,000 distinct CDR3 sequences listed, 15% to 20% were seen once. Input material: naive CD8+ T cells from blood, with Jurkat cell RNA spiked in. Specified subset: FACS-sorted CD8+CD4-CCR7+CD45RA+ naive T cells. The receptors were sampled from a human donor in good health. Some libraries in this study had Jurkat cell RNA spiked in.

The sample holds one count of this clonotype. CDR3 in DNA: TGTGCCAGCAGCCTTAGCGGGGAAGCCTACGAGCAGTACTTC. Its protein product is CASSLSGEAYEQYF. The chain recombines TRBV7-9 with TRBJ2-7; TRBD2 matches 8 bases. The germline CDR1 and CDR2 sequences are SEHNR and FQNEAQ (reference sequence). V was clipped by 5 bases and J by 2 bases; unmatched bases: 5. The CDR3 extends over 14 amino acids.

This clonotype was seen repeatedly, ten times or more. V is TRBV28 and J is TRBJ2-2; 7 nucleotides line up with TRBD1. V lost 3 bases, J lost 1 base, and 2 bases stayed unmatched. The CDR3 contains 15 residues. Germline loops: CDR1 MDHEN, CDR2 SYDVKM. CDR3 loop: CASSLRTGNTGELFF. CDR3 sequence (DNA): TGTGCCAGCAGTTTGAGGACAGGGAACACCGGGGAGCTGTTTTTT.

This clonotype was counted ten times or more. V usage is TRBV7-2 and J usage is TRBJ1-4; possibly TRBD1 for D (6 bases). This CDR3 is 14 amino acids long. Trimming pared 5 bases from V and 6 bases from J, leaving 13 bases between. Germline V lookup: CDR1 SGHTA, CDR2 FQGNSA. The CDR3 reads CASSGAGGDEKLFF. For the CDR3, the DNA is TGTGCCAGCAGCGGCGCGGGGGGCGATGAAAAACTGTTTTTT. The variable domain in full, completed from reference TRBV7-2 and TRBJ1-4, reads GAGVSQSPSNKVTEKGKDVELRCDPISGHTALYWYRQSLGQGLEFLIYFQGNSAPDKSGLPSDRFSAERTGGSVSTLTIQRTQQEDSAVYLCASSGAGGDEKLFFGSGTQLSVL.

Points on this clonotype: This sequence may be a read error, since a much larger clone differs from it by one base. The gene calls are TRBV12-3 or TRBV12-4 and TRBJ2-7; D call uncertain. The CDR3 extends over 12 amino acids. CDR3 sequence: CASSRSTYEQHF. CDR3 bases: TGTGCCAGCAGCCGCTCTACCTACGAGCAGCACTTC.